The sequence of this TCR beta chain was determined in a study of blood T cells in healthy people across ages. Study-wide results and limits: Those diversity estimates obtained from one million T cells were thought to be underestimates. Possibly, changes in expanded clonotypes were confounded because donor CMV status was unknown.

Germline V CDR1 and CDR2: SGDLS, YYNGEE. V trimming: 0 bases; J trimming: 1 base; junction bases outside the gene matches: 0. CDR3 length: 15 residues. This clonotype was seen repeatedly, ten times or more. Its matching antigen is unknown. Combining a sample-barcoded 5' primer with a J-beta primer mix, a second PCR ran for roughly 7 to 12 cycles. Via MiXCR, TCRdb re-called the 5' RACE reads, giving one row per CDR3 protein. In the table there are hundreds of thousands of distinct CDR3 sequences, about 28% of which are singletons. PBMCs numbering at least 7 million were isolated per sample. Sequencing was performed on blood. This receptor was identified in a woman aged 80 or over in good health. The chain carries TRBV9 and TRBJ2-3; TRBD2 matches 9 bases. The CDR3 sequence is CASSVGLAGTDTQYF. The CDR3 DNA reads as TGTGCCAGCAGCGTAGGACTAGCGGGCACAGATACGCAGTATTTT.